These 8 T cell receptor beta chains were all obtained from the same sample, sequenced in a study of cytomegalovirus exposure and HLA in healthy donors. The PCR contained 60 Vbeta and 13 Jbeta primers. Clones were sequenced by immunoSEQ multiplex PCR, and TCRdb holds only the in-frame ones, with some missing. The data contain 200,000 to 250,000 clones, roughly 80% of them singletons. Sample: PBMCs. These receptor sequences come from a girl aged 2-10 years in good health and CMV-seronegative.

The chain links TRBV5-8 to TRBJ1-2, with D tentatively TRBD1 (5 bases). The CDR3 runs to 11 residues. V was cut by 2 bases and J by 8 bases, with 7 bases left in between. Germline V lookup: CDR1 SGHTS, CDR2 YDEGEE. Here the CDR3 DNA reads TGTGCCAGCAGCTTTAGGGGCGGCTACACCTTC. Amino acid sequence: CASSFRGGYTF.

This clone has more than one count but fewer than ten. The DNA of the CDR3 is TGCGCCAGCAGCCCTACCCGGGGTCAGAGCTCCTACGAGCAGTACTTC. It encodes CASSPTRGQSSYEQYF. The V call is TRBV5-1, the J call TRBJ2-7; D is possibly TRBD2 (5 bases). Germline V gene sequence: CDR1 SGHRS, CDR2 YFSETQ. Trimming removed 4 bases at V and 0 bases at J, with 17 bases between. This CDR3 region has 16 residues.

The V call is TRBV6-5, the J call TRBJ1-2; D is undetermined. Looked up from germline, CDR1 is MNHEY and CDR2 is SVGAGI. Trimming shortened V by 0 bases and J by 3 bases, and 5 bases separated the two germline ends. The CDR3 extends over 13 amino acids. Here the CDR3 DNA reads TGTGCCAGCAGTTACTCACAGTACTATGGCTACACCTTC. Translation: CASSYSQYYGYTF.

This chain links TRBV29-1 with TRBJ2-1; 12 bases are a match to TRBD1. The trim removed 4 bases at V and 6 bases at J, leaving 7 bases unmatched. The CDR3 is made up of 15 amino acids. In germline, CDR1 is SQVTM, CDR2 ANQGSEA. The CDR3 sequence: CSVGGGQGAINEQFF. The CDR3 DNA follows: TGCAGCGTTGGCGGGGGACAGGGGGCTATCAATGAGCAGTTCTTC.

The V and J genes are TRBV9 and TRBJ2-1, with D unresolved. V gave up 0 bases and J gave up 3 bases, with 10 bases separating them. The CDR3 is 15 amino acids. Germline CDR1 is SGDLS and CDR2 is YYNGEE. The CDR3 here is CASSVDPSIYNEQFF. The DNA for the CDR3 is TGTGCCAGCAGCGTAGACCCTAGTATCTACAATGAGCAGTTCTTC.

V and J are TRBV7-9 and TRBJ1-1, with TRBD1 identical over 8 bases. The V gene's germline CDR1 is SEHNR and CDR2 FQNEAQ (reference sequence). The CDR3 spans 14 residues. Germline trimming cut 0 bases from V and 7 bases from J; bases unmatched to any gene: 4. In DNA form, the CDR3 reads TGTGCCAGCAGCTTAGCTCCTGGACAGGGTGAAGCTTTCTTT. Translated, it gives CASSLAPGQGEAFF.

The chain links TRBV19 to TRBJ1-1; D is unresolved. This CDR3 comprises 12 residues. Germline V CDR1 and CDR2: LNHDA, SQIVND (reference sequence). With 1 base removed from V and 3 bases from J, the gap between germline ends came to 3 bases. The CDR3 reads CASSIGHTEAFF. CDR3 coding DNA: TGTGCCAGTAGTATAGGGCACACTGAAGCTTTCTTT.

The chain carries TRBV7-6 and TRBJ1-1; weak D call: TRBD1 (6 bases). V was trimmed by 5 bases and J by 2 bases, leaving 15 bases between them. Germline CDR1 and CDR2: SGHVS and FNYEAQ. The CDR3 consists of 15 residues. CDR3: CASSQIRGTNTEAFF. CDR3 sequence (DNA): TGTGCCAGCAGCCAAATCAGGGGAACTAACACTGAAGCTTTCTTT.